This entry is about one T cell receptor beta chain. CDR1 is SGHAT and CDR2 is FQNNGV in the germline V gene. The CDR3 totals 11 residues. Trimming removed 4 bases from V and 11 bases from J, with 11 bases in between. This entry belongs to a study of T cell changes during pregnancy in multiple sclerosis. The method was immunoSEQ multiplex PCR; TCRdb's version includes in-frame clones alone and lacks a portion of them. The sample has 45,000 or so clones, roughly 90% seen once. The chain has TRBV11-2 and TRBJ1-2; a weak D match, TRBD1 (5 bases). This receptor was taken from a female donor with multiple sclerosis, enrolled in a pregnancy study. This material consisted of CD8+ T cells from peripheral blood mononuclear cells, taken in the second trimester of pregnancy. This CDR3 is CASSSPGFYTF. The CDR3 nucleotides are TGTGCCAGCAGCTCCCCAGGGTTTTACACCTTC.